What follows is one T cell receptor (beta chain) and its context. These data originate in a study of T cell changes during pregnancy in multiple sclerosis. The table came from immunoSEQ multiplex PCR; TCRdb's copy has only in-frame clones and leaves some out. Counted here are tens of thousands of clones, about 92% occurring once; the ten biggest clones make up 2.8%. With V trimmed by 0 bases and J by 7 bases, 19 bases remained unmatched. From germline, CDR1 is GTSNPN and CDR2 SVGIG (reference sequence). This CDR3 is 20 amino acids long. Source: peripheral blood, taken in the third trimester of pregnancy. The clonotype was recovered from a female donor in good health, enrolled as a control in a pregnancy study. The chain uses TRBV30 and TRBJ2-1; 12 nucleotides agree with TRBD2. CDR3: CAWSVSLSSGRAVWWNEQFF. The CDR3 DNA reads as TGTGCCTGGAGTGTTTCTCTATCTAGCGGGAGGGCAGTTTGGTGGAATGAGCAGTTCTTC.